This T cell receptor (beta chain) appears in the sequencing data of a study of blood T cell repertoires in COVID-19. Sequencing used immunoSEQ multiplex PCR; TCRdb keeps in-frame clones, though not all of them. This sample has approximately 200,000 clones, with roughly 90% found just once. CDR3 size: 13 residues. Trimming cost V 9 bases and J 4 bases, with 11 bases left between them. Germline CDR1 reads KGHDR; CDR2 reads SFDVKD. The V call is TRBV24-1, the J call TRBJ1-4, with D perhaps TRBD1 (5 bases). The sequence derives from a woman in her twenties or thirties who had been exposed to COVID-19. The sequencing sample was made of PBMCs or T cells enriched from blood (not recorded which). The CDR3 DNA sequence: TGTGCCACCGCGGGGACGGATAATGAAAAACTGTTTTTT. Translating it yields CATAGTDNEKLFF.